The sequence of this TCR beta chain was determined in a study of neoadjuvant anti-PD-1 for oral cavity cancer. Study background: Before surgery, most patients got three to four biweekly 3 mg/kg nivolumab doses. Around day 43, patients without progression received a fourth nivolumab dose before surgery. Study-wide points: Greater tumor shrinkage accompanied bigger post-treatment sizes of preexisting clones. Treg/Th17 ratio rose with pretreatment blood and fell with post-treatment tumor TCRbeta clonality.

The V gene end was trimmed by 7 bases and the J gene end by 9 bases; junction bases not matched to a gene: 9. Germline V gives CDR1 MNHEY, CDR2 SVGAGI. CDR3 size: 13 residues. The protocol was immunoSEQ multiplex PCR, while the TCRdb copy is restricted to in-frame clones and leaves out a portion. Altogether 10,000 or so clones are present, about 66% being singletons, with the ten largest covering roughly 8.3%. Turning to this clone: Its antigen is currently unknown.

This specimen was tumor tissue, taken before nivolumab (anti-PD-1) treatment. The chain uses TRBV6-5 and TRBJ2-3, with TRBD2 matching 8 bases. The receptor's source is a person aged 40 to 85 with oral cavity squamous cell carcinoma. DNA for the CDR3: TGTGCCAGCAAGAGCGGGGGCGCGGGGACGCAGTATTTT. Translated, it gives CASKSGGAGTQYF.